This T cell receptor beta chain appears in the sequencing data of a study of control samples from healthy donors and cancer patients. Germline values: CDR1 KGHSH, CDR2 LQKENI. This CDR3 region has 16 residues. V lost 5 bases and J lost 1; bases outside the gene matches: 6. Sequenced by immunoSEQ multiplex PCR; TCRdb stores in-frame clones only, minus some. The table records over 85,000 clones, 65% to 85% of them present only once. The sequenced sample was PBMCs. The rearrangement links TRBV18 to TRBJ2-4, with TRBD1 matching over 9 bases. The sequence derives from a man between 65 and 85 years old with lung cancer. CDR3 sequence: CASSALQGAAKNIQYF. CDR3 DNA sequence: TGTGCCAGCTCAGCTTTACAGGGGGCTGCCAAAAACATTCAGTACTTC.